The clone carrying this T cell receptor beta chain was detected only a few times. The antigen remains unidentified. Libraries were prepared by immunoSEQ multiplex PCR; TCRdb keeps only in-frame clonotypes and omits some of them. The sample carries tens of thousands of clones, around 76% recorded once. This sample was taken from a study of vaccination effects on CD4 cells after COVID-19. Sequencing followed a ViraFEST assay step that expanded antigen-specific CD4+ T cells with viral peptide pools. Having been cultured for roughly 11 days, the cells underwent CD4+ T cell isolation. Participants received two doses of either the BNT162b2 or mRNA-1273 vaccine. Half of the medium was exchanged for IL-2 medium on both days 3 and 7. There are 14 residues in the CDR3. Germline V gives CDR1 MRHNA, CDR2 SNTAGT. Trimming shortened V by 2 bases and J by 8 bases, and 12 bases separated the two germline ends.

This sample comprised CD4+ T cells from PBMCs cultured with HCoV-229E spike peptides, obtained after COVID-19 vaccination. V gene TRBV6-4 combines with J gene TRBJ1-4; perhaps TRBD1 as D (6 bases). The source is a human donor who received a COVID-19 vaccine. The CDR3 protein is CASSDLGTREKLFF. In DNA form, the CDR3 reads TGTGCCAGCAGTGACCTCGGGACACGAGAAAAACTGTTTTTT.